The rows below give T cell receptor beta chains drawn from one sample of a study of blood T cell repertoires in COVID-19. The repertoire was sequenced with immunoSEQ multiplex PCR; TCRdb's copy has only in-frame clones and lacks some. The repertoire holds approximately 260,000 clones, with more than 75% as singletons. Sequenced: PBMCs or T cells enriched from blood (not recorded which). The receptors shown here come from a woman between 45 and 65 years old who had been exposed to COVID-19. CDR3s include the opening cysteine and the closing phenylalanine or tryptophan. The D gene is left open where the match is weak. Rows give clone size only sometimes, using once, few, many, or a class for an expanded clone.

J	D	V	size	CDR3	DNA
TRBJ1-5	NA	TRBV18	NA	CASSEGADQPQHF	TGTGCCAGCTCGGAGGGAGCAGATCAGCCCCAGCATTTT
TRBJ1-1	NA	TRBV12-3/TRBV12-4	NA	CASSRTPNTEAFF	TGTGCCAGCAGCCGGACACCGAACACTGAAGCTTTCTTT
TRBJ2-7	NA	TRBV15	NA	CATSRDSYEQYF	TGTGCCACCAGCAGAGATAGTTACGAGCAGTACTTC
TRBJ1-1	NA	TRBV2	NA	CASSDYGDYTEAFF	TGTGCCAGCAGTGATTATGGCGACTACACTGAAGCTTTCTTT
TRBJ1-2	TRBD1	TRBV11-2	NA	CASSLRGLAYGYTF	TGTGCCAGCAGCCTCAGGGGGCTTGCCTATGGCTACACCTTC
TRBJ1-1	NA	TRBV19	NA	CASSIEGVPNTEAFF	TGTGCCAGTAGTATAGAGGGAGTCCCGAACACTGAAGCTTTCTTT
TRBJ2-2	TRBD1	TRBV19	NA	CATEGAGTGELFF	TGTGCCACAGAGGGGGCCGGCACCGGGGAGCTGTTTTTT
TRBJ2-3	TRBD1	TRBV9	once	CASSWAAGTVEDTQYF	TGTGCCAGCAGCTGGGCGGCCGGGACAGTGGAAGATACGCAGTATTTT
TRBJ2-6	NA	TRBV5-1	NA	CASRASALSGANVLTF	TGCGCCAGCAGGGCCTCCGCACTATCTGGGGCCAACGTCCTGACTTTC
TRBJ1-2	TRBD1	TRBV6-5	NA	CASSTGGTVAGYTF	TGTGCCAGCAGTACGGGGGGGACAGTGGCTGGCTACACCTTC
TRBJ1-2	TRBD1	TRBV2	NA	CASTLRDSYGYTF	TGTGCCAGCACCCTCCGGGACAGCTATGGCTACACCTTC
TRBJ1-2	TRBD1	TRBV11-2	once	CASSSLTGTGTNYGYTF	TGTGCCAGCAGCTCACTGACCGGGACAGGAACTAACTATGGCTACACCTTC
TRBJ1-1	NA	TRBV11-2	NA	CASSFGRLNTEAFF	TGTGCCAGCAGCTTTGGCAGGCTGAACACTGAAGCTTTCTTT
TRBJ2-2	NA	TRBV7-9	NA	CASSSTGNTGELFF	TGTGCCAGCAGCTCCACAGGGAACACCGGGGAGCTGTTTTTT
TRBJ2-5	NA	TRBV3-1/TRBV3-2	NA	CASSQDWASEKTQYF	TGTGCCAGCAGCCAAGATTGGGCTAGCGAGAAGACCCAGTACTTC
TRBJ1-1	NA	TRBV3-1/TRBV3-2	NA	CASSPVGLGRGTEAFF	TGTGCCAGCAGCCCGGTGGGTCTGGGGCGGGGCACTGAAGCTTTCTTT
TRBJ2-2	TRBD2	TRBV19	NA	CASSGPSGGIRTGELFF	TGTGCCAGTAGTGGACCTAGCGGGGGAATCAGGACCGGGGAGCTGTTTTTT